In this sample, the clone carrying this T cell receptor beta chain turned up a few times. Its matching antigen is unknown. These data come from a study of blood T cells in healthy people across ages. With a J-beta primer mix and a sample-barcoded 5' primer, a second PCR ran roughly 6 to 12 cycles. TCRdb passed the 5' RACE reads through MiXCR, listing each CDR3 protein once. The table records roughly 570,000 distinct CDR3 sequences, roughly 29% of them present only once. With 8 bases removed from V and 5 bases from J, the gap between germline ends came to 17 bases. CDR1 DFQATT and CDR2 SNEGSKA come from the germline V gene (reference sequence). The CDR3 is 13 amino acids. Overall study results and limits: Since the PBMCs were unsorted, naive and antigen-experienced cells could not be conclusively compared.

This sequence was found in a woman aged 70 to 79 in good health. Sequenced input: blood. This chain joins TRBV20-1 and TRBJ2-3; possible D gene TRBD2, 6 bases. The CDR3: CSPSVAGRDTQYF. In DNA form, the CDR3 reads TGCAGTCCCAGTGTTGCGGGGAGAGATACGCAGTATTTT.